These 30 T cell receptor beta chains originate from one sample sequenced in a study of cytotoxic CD8 clonotypes in ibrutinib-treated CLL. Sequencing was performed with immunoSEQ multiplex PCR; in TCRdb, only in-frame clones are kept and a portion is missing. This sample has tens of thousands of clones, with around 79% found just once. This material consisted of PBMCs, taken after 12 months of ibrutinib treatment. Receptors originate from a human donor with chronic lymphocytic leukemia.

V usage is TRBV27 and J usage is TRBJ2-5; D not certain. The CDR3 has 14 residues. V lost 3 bases, J lost 5 bases, and 13 bases lay in between. CDR1 and CDR2 (germline): MNHEY, SMNVEV (reference sequence). The CDR3 region is CASSFGLAGETQYF. The CDR3 region has the DNA TGTGCCAGCAGTTTTGGGTTAGCCGGTGAGACCCAGTACTTC.

The rearrangement links TRBV15 to TRBJ1-1; D ambiguous. Germline V CDR1 and CDR2: LNHNV, YYDKDF (reference sequence). V was cut by 5 bases and J by 1 base, with 8 bases left in between. This CDR3 is built from 13 residues. CDR3 protein: CATSRPQNTEAFF. The CDR3 nucleotides are TGTGCCACCAGCCGCCCACAGAACACTGAAGCTTTCTTT.

This chain joins TRBV10-2 and TRBJ1-3; 8 bases map to TRBD1. CDR1 is WSHSY and CDR2 is SAAADI in the germline V gene. The CDR3 runs to 17 residues. V trimming: 2 bases; J trimming: 4 bases; junction bases outside the gene matches: 10. The CDR3 is CASSEASAGGTGNTIYF. The DNA of the CDR3 is TGCGCCAGCAGTGAGGCCTCGGCAGGGGGCACGGGAAACACCATATATTTT.

The V gene is TRBV29-1, the J gene TRBJ1-4; maybe TRBD1 (6 bases). The CDR3 is made up of 14 amino acids. Trimming cost V 4 bases and J 4 bases, with 13 bases left between them. The germline gives CDR1 SQVTM, CDR2 ANQGSEA. In nucleotides, the CDR3 is TGCAGCGTTGCCGGACAGCTCGGTAATGAAAAACTGTTTTTT. Protein product: CSVAGQLGNEKLFF.

The V and J genes are TRBV6-1 and TRBJ1-1; D is possibly TRBD1 (6 bases). The CDR3 contains 13 residues. Per germline, CDR1 MNHNS and CDR2 SASEGT. Trimming cost V 5 bases and J 7 bases, with 14 bases left between them. CDR3 residues: CASSLRGASEAFF. CDR3 DNA: TGTGCCAGCAGTTTGAGGGGGGCGAGTGAAGCTTTCTTT.

This chain connects TRBV12-5 to TRBJ2-3; 9 bases align to TRBD2. With V trimmed by 6 bases and J by 8 bases, 6 bases remained unmatched. CDR1 is LGHNT, CDR2 FRNRAP, per germline. The CDR3 loop spans 13 amino acids. The chain's CDR3 is CASGTSGPGTQYF. The CDR3 region has the DNA TGTGCTAGTGGGACTAGCGGTCCCGGTACGCAGTATTTT.

The chain uses TRBV18 and TRBJ2-2; D could derive from TRBD1 or TRBD2 (5 bases each). Deletions cut 3 bases from V and 1 base from J, with 12 bases between. This CDR3 spans 16 amino acids. Germline values: CDR1 KGHSH, CDR2 LQKENI. CDR3 coding DNA: TGTGCCAGCTCACCCCGGGGACCTGAGAACACCGGGGAGCTGTTTTTT. This sequence encodes CASSPRGPENTGELFF. Based on the CDR3 plus reference TRBV18 and TRBJ2-2, the full variable domain is NAGVMQNPRHLVRRRGQEARLRCSPMKGHSHVYWYRQLPEEGLKFMVYLQKENIIDESGMPKERFSAEFPKEGPSILRIQQVVRGDSAAYFCASSPRGPENTGELFFGEGSRLTVL.

CDR3 sequence (DNA): TGTGCCAGCAGCCCCTCCGTCGCAGATACGCAGTATTTT. Its protein is CASSPSVADTQYF. The chain combines TRBV7-2 with TRBJ2-3, with D hard to call. The CDR3 runs to 13 residues. Trimming left V 5 bases short and J 4 bases short, with 10 bases between. CDR1 SGHTA and CDR2 FQGNSA come from the germline V gene.

The chain uses TRBV11-2 and TRBJ2-2; D unclear. Trimming left V 5 bases short and J 6 bases short, with 10 bases between. Per the germline V gene, CDR1 is SGHAT and CDR2 is FQNNGV. There are 13 residues in the CDR3. The CDR3 DNA follows: TGTGCCAGCAGCCCCCCCGGCGCCGGGGAGCTGTTTTTT. Protein product: CASSPPGAGELFF. Filled out from reference TRBV11-2 and TRBJ2-2, the complete variable domain reads EAGVAQSPRYKIIEKRQSVAFWCNPISGHATLYWYQQILGQGPKLLIQFQNNGVVDDSQLPKDRFSAERLKGVDSTLKIQPAKLEDSAVYLCASSPPGAGELFFGEGSRLTVL.

J is TRBJ2-7 and V is TRBV28; the D gene could be TRBD1 or TRBD2 (5 bases each). V lost 0 bases and J 12 bases, leaving 24 bases between the germline ends. The CDR3 spans 16 residues. CDR1 and CDR2 from the germline V gene are MDHEN and SYDVKM. The CDR3 sequence: CASSLCVDDLPGARYF. In DNA, the CDR3 is TGTGCCAGCAGTTTATGCGTGGACGACCTCCCCGGGGCACGGTACTTC.

This chain links TRBV19 with TRBJ2-2, with TRBD1 matching over 7 bases. Germline-derived CDR1 and CDR2 are LNHDA and SQIVND (reference sequence). The length of the CDR3 is 15 residues. Germline trimming cut 6 bases from V and 4 bases from J; bases unmatched to any gene: 8. The CDR3, as DNA: TGTGCCAGTAGCGCGACAGGGATGGGCACCGGGGAGCTGTTTTTT. Its translation is CASSATGMGTGELFF.

The J gene is TRBJ2-3, the V gene TRBV4-2; D perhaps matches TRBD1 (6 bases). V was pared by 3 bases and J by 2 bases, with 9 bases between. The CDR3 contains 14 residues. The germline V gene encodes CDR1 LGHNA and CDR2 YNFKEQ. In DNA form, the CDR3 reads TGTGCCAGCAGCCACTCAGGGGACACAGATACGCAGTATTTT. This encodes CASSHSGDTDTQYF.

The chain combines TRBV5-1 with TRBJ2-7; 10 bases map to TRBD2. CDR1 is SGHRS, CDR2 YFSETQ, per germline. Germline trimming cut 0 bases from V and 3 bases from J; bases unmatched to any gene: 0. The CDR3 runs 14 residues. CDR3 residues: CASSLGTSGYEQYF. CDR3 bases: TGCGCCAGCAGCTTGGGGACTAGCGGCTACGAGCAGTACTTC.

This chain uses TRBV7-9 with TRBJ2-3, with D unclear. The CDR3 spans 14 residues. The V end was cut by 5 bases, the J end by 4 bases, with 13 bases between. Per germline, CDR1 SEHNR and CDR2 FQNEAQ (reference sequence). CDR3 in DNA: TGTGCCAGCAGCCCCGGGTCGGTGGCAGATACGCAGTATTTT. Translated, it gives CASSPGSVADTQYF.

The chain links TRBV6-5 to TRBJ2-2, with 10 nucleotides matching TRBD2. The V gene's germline CDR1 is MNHEY and CDR2 SVGAGI. V lost 3 bases to trimming and J lost 4 bases; unmatched junction nucleotides: 5. The CDR3 is made up of 16 amino acids. CDR3 bases: TGTGCCAGCAGTTATCCAGCGGGGGGGGGCACCGGGGAGCTGTTTTTT. It specifies CASSYPAGGGTGELFF.

The chain uses TRBV7-9 and TRBJ2-3, with TRBD1 identical over 7 bases. Germline trimming cut 3 bases from V and 2 bases from J; bases unmatched to any gene: 8. Germline V gives CDR1 SEHNR, CDR2 FQNEAQ (reference sequence). The CDR3 is 16 residues long. The CDR3 is CASSLGTDHLTDTQYF. CDR3 nucleotides: TGTGCCAGCAGCTTGGGGACAGACCATCTCACAGATACGCAGTATTTT. Variable domain in full (rest from reference TRBV7-9 and TRBJ2-3): DTGVSQNPRHKITKRGQNVTFRCDPISEHNRLYWYRQTLGQGPEFLTYFQNEAQLEKSRLLSDRFSAERPKGSFSTLEIQRTEQGDSAMYLCASSLGTDHLTDTQYFGPGTRLTVL.

The V call is TRBV5-1, the J call TRBJ2-1; the match to TRBD1 covers 9 bases. Germline V gives CDR1 SGHRS, CDR2 YFSETQ. Trimming took 4 bases from V and 9 from J; bases not matched to a gene: 11. CDR3 length: 15 residues. CDR3 residues: CASSPRGQGFGEQFF. The CDR3 nucleotides are TGCGCCAGCAGCCCACGAGGACAGGGGTTCGGTGAGCAGTTCTTC.

The rearrangement uses TRBV5-1 and TRBJ2-3; perhaps D is TRBD1 or TRBD2 (6 bases each). V lost 4 bases to trimming and J lost 4 bases, with 10 bases between them. CDR3 length: 13 amino acids. From germline, CDR1 is SGHRS and CDR2 YFSETQ. The CDR3 nucleotides are TGCGCCAGCAGCCGACGGGGGCCAGATACGCAGTATTTT. This encodes CASSRRGPDTQYF.

The V call is TRBV6-4, the J call TRBJ2-1; D may be TRBD2 (5 bases). There are 15 residues in the CDR3. Trimming removed 2 bases at V and 2 bases at J, with 10 bases between. Germline V gene sequence: CDR1 MRHNA, CDR2 SNTAGT. CDR3 sequence: CASSDTSGAYNEQFF. The CDR3 DNA reads TGTGCCAGCAGTGACACGAGCGGAGCCTACAATGAGCAGTTCTTC.

This rearrangement joins TRBV6-4 to TRBJ1-1; the D is unclear. The CDR3 spans 13 residues. Looked up from germline, CDR1 is MRHNA and CDR2 is SNTAGT. Trimming removed 2 bases at V and 4 bases at J, with 8 bases between. The CDR3 spells CASSDGLGTEAFF. The CDR3 DNA sequence: TGTGCCAGCAGTGACGGTTTGGGCACTGAAGCTTTCTTT.

This sequence joins TRBV25-1 and TRBJ1-5; no reliable D call. V dropped 6 bases and J dropped 4 bases, with 7 bases sitting between them. CDR3 length: 12 amino acids. Germline V lookup: CDR1 MGHDK, CDR2 SYGVNS. The CDR3: CASRGENQPQHF. The CDR3 DNA sequence: TGTGCCAGCAGGGGCGAAAATCAGCCCCAGCATTTT.

This chain joins TRBV5-6 and TRBJ2-5, with 9 bases fitting TRBD1. Germline values: CDR1 SGHDT, CDR2 YYEEEE. V shed 1 base and J 5 bases; nucleotides not matched to a gene: 9. The CDR3 spans 16 residues. CDR3 coding DNA: TGTGCCAGCAGCTTGCAACCGGGACAGGGAAGGGAGACCCAGTACTTC. It yields the protein CASSLQPGQGRETQYF.

A word on this clone: A junction end diverges from the germline sequence, so it may reflect a read error. The rearrangement joins TRBV7-2 to TRBJ2-2, with 8 positions matching TRBD2. This CDR3 is built from 13 residues. Germline lookup yields CDR1 SGHTA and CDR2 FQGNSA. In nucleotides, the CDR3 is TGTGCCAGCAGTTTAGCGGGGTCCGGGGAGCTGTTTTTT. This codes for CASSLAGSGELFF.

V is TRBV7-2 and J is TRBJ2-7, with D uncertain. CDR3 length: 14 amino acids. Germline V CDR1 and CDR2: SGHTA, FQGNSA. Trimming pared 5 bases from V and 1 base from J, leaving 12 bases between. The CDR3, as DNA: TGTGCCAGCAGCCCCCTGACTGGGTCCTACGAGCAGTACTTC. Its translation: CASSPLTGSYEQYF.

The genes are TRBV9 and TRBJ2-2, with D possibly being TRBD1 (6 bases). The CDR3 consists of 19 residues. V lost 4 bases to trimming and J lost 4 bases, with 26 bases between them. The germline CDR1 and CDR2 sequences are SGDLS and YYNGEE. DNA of the CDR3: TGTGCCAGCAGCCCGTGGGCAGGGGAGATGAGAGGACCCACCGGGGAGCTGTTTTTT. It codes for CASSPWAGEMRGPTGELFF.

The chain's CDR3 is CASSLLPGGTEAFF. Here the CDR3 DNA reads TGCGCCAGCAGCTTGCTGCCAGGGGGCACTGAAGCTTTCTTT. This rearrangement joins TRBV5-1 to TRBJ1-1, with 7 positions matching TRBD1. Germline V CDR1 and CDR2: SGHRS, YFSETQ. Unmatched junction bases numbered 4, after V lost 1 base and J lost 4 bases. The CDR3 contains 14 residues.

The J gene is TRBJ2-7, the V gene TRBV6-4; D is unclear. This CDR3 is 11 amino acids long. Germline V gives CDR1 MRHNA, CDR2 SNTAGT. The V and J ends lost 7 bases and 0 bases respectively, with 4 bases between them. This CDR3 is CASTPSYEQYF. Here the CDR3 DNA reads TGTGCCAGCACCCCCTCCTACGAGCAGTACTTC.

The chain recombines TRBV4-1 with TRBJ1-5, with D perhaps TRBD1 (6 bases). Germline-derived CDR1 and CDR2 are MGHRA and YSYEKL. CDR3 size: 19 residues. V lost 0 bases and J lost 1, with 19 bases in between. The CDR3 region is CASSQDGPGGLGSNQPQHF. In nucleotides, the CDR3 is TGCGCCAGCAGCCAAGATGGGCCGGGGGGGCTGGGCAGCAATCAGCCCCAGCATTTT.

The genes are TRBV7-9 and TRBJ2-3, with unresolved D. Between the trimmed V and J ends, which lost 2 bases and 1 base, there was a span of 7 bases. From germline, CDR1 is SEHNR and CDR2 FQNEAQ (reference sequence). The CDR3 totals 14 residues. CDR3 amino acids: CASSLIQGTDTQYF. Here the CDR3 DNA reads TGTGCCAGCAGCTTAATTCAGGGCACAGATACGCAGTATTTT.

This clone showed up just a few times. The chain combines TRBV27 with TRBJ1-5; 10 positions agree with TRBD1. Per germline, CDR1 MNHEY and CDR2 SMNVEV (reference sequence). V lost 10 bases, J lost 5 bases, and 5 bases stayed unmatched. The CDR3 contains 13 residues. The CDR3 reads CATRGTGDQPQHF. The CDR3 coding sequence is TGTGCCACCCGTGGGACAGGGGATCAGCCCCAGCATTTT.